Listed below are T cell receptor beta chains from one sample, sequenced in a study of blood T cell repertoires in COVID-19. Method: immunoSEQ multiplex PCR; TCRdb's copy keeps in-frame clones and lacks some. The table lists some 94,000 clones, 70% to 85% of them singletons. The sample comprised peripheral blood. The receptors here all came from an older woman in a cohort sampled during active or convalescent COVID-19. The CDR3 runs from the conserved cysteine through the conserved F or W. The D gene is left open where the match is weak. The size entry is marked missing in some rows and otherwise reads once, few, many or a size class.

cdr3_aa: CASSFPGSTNEKLFF
cdr3_nt: TGTGCCAGCAGCTTCCCAGGGTCAACTAATGAAAAACTGTTTTTT
d_call: .
j_call: TRBJ1-4
v_call: TRBV5-4
clone_size: once

cdr3_aa: CASSRDRGLGTEAFF
cdr3_nt: TGCGCCAGCAGCCGGGACAGGGGGCTCGGCACTGAAGCTTTCTTT
d_call: TRBD1
j_call: TRBJ1-1
v_call: TRBV5-1
clone_size: few

cdr3_aa: CASSRGQDTYEQYF
cdr3_nt: TGTGCCAGCAGCCGGGGACAAGATACCTACGAGCAGTACTTC
d_call: .
j_call: TRBJ2-7
v_call: TRBV6-5
clone_size: .

cdr3_aa: CASSSGQFATNEKLFF
cdr3_nt: TGTGCCAGCAGCTCTGGACAGTTCGCAACTAATGAAAAACTGTTTTTT
d_call: .
j_call: TRBJ1-4
v_call: TRBV11-2
clone_size: few

cdr3_aa: CASSLWTSGDYKQYF
cdr3_nt: TGTGCCAGCAGCCTTTGGACTAGCGGGGACTACAAGCAGTACTTC
d_call: TRBD2
j_call: TRBJ2-7
v_call: TRBV3-1/TRBV3-2
clone_size: .

cdr3_aa: CASSQVGSQETQYF
cdr3_nt: TGTGCCAGCAGCCAAGTTGGCAGCCAAGAGACCCAGTACTTC
d_call: .
j_call: TRBJ2-5
v_call: TRBV3-1/TRBV3-2
clone_size: .

cdr3_aa: CASCATSWTGELFF
cdr3_nt: TGTGCCAGTTGTGCGACTAGCTGGACCGGGGAGCTGTTTTTT
d_call: TRBD2
j_call: TRBJ2-2
v_call: TRBV19
clone_size: few

cdr3_aa: CASSGQSQETQYF
cdr3_nt: TGTGCCAGCAGTGGACAGAGCCAAGAGACCCAGTACTTC
d_call: .
j_call: TRBJ2-5
v_call: TRBV6-6
clone_size: .

cdr3_aa: CASSSRDTNSYEQYF
cdr3_nt: TGCGCCAGCAGCTCTCGGGACACCAACTCCTACGAGCAGTACTTC
d_call: .
j_call: TRBJ2-7
v_call: TRBV5-1
clone_size: .

cdr3_aa: CASSKRGPGGVIEKLFF
cdr3_nt: TGTGCCAGCAGCAAAAGGGGGCCAGGGGGCGTGATTGAAAAACTGTTTTTT
d_call: .
j_call: TRBJ1-4
v_call: TRBV21-1
clone_size: .

cdr3_aa: CASSQTSGGHYEQYF
cdr3_nt: TGTGCCAGCTCACAAACTAGCGGGGGACACTACGAGCAGTACTTC
d_call: TRBD2
j_call: TRBJ2-7
v_call: TRBV18
clone_size: .

cdr3_aa: CASTGTPTGELFF
cdr3_nt: TGTGCCAGCACCGGGACTCCTACCGGGGAGCTGTTTTTT
d_call: .
j_call: TRBJ2-2
v_call: TRBV6-5
clone_size: .

cdr3_aa: CASSLATSGASTDTQYF
cdr3_nt: TGTGCCAGCAGCTTAGCCACTAGCGGTGCTAGCACAGATACGCAGTATTTT
d_call: TRBD2
j_call: TRBJ2-3
v_call: TRBV7-2
clone_size: .

cdr3_aa: CASRPGTGEYYGYTF
cdr3_nt: TGTGCCAGCCGTCCTGGGACAGGGGAATACTATGGCTACACCTTC
d_call: TRBD1
j_call: TRBJ1-2
v_call: TRBV27
clone_size: .

cdr3_aa: CASSIYHGTGGNYGYTF
cdr3_nt: TGTGCCAGTAGTATCTACCATGGGACAGGCGGTAACTATGGCTACACCTTC
d_call: TRBD1
j_call: TRBJ1-2
v_call: TRBV19
clone_size: .